This T cell receptor (beta chain) is from a study of T cells in Graves' hyperthyroidism and ophthalmopathy. Study findings and constraints: Ophthalmopathy cases were set apart from stable hyperthyroidism by a 13 V-J model. In the blood, most expanded thyroid clonotypes above 0.001 appeared as well.

The diagnoses drew upon clinical symptoms, serum thyroxine and TRAb, thyroid ultrasound and orbital computed tomography. TCR beta CDR3 regions were amplified from RNA transcripts. A set of HTBI primers served as the primers for a first-round RT-PCR of the TCR CDR3. MiXCR was run by TCRdb on the multiplex PCR reads, yielding one entry per CDR3 protein. The table records 600,000 or so distinct CDR3 sequences, approximately 15% of them present only once. This clonotype was recorded at least ten times. What it binds is not known. Germline assignment: CDR1 SNHLY and CDR2 FYNNEI. The ends were cut back, 10 bases at V and 6 bases at J, with 10 bases in the middle. This CDR3 is built from 11 residues.

This chain links TRBV2 with TRBJ2-1, with D perhaps matching TRBD2 (5 bases). The receptor was isolated from a woman aged 18-35 years with Graves' ophthalmopathy. The sequencing input was blood. CDR3 in amino acids: CATLRVNEQFF. In nucleotides, the CDR3 is TGTGCCACCCTGAGGGTCAATGAGCAGTTCTTC.